This T cell receptor (beta chain) originates from a study of blood T cells in healthy people across ages. Through a sample-barcoded 5' primer and a J-beta primer mix, a second PCR was run for roughly 7 to 12 cycles. TCRdb re-analysed the 5' RACE reads in MiXCR, keeping a single row per CDR3 protein. Of some 900,000 distinct CDR3 sequences in the sample, about 28% were seen once. Sample: blood. This TCR derives from an elderly woman in good health.

The CDR3, as DNA: TGTGCCAGCAGCTTAACTTATAACACTGAAGCTTTCTTT. Translated: CASSLTYNTEAFF. This rearrangement joins TRBV7-9 to TRBJ1-1; D unresolved. V gave up 2 bases and J gave up 2 bases, with 6 bases separating them. Germline CDR1 is SEHNR and CDR2 is FQNEAQ (reference sequence). The CDR3 is 13 residues long.